The 28 T cell receptor beta chains in this list originate from one sample, sequenced in a study of OX40 agonist ivuxolimab in advanced cancers. Produced via immunoSEQ multiplex PCR; TCRdb's table is partial and in-frame only. The sample includes some 83,000 clones, less than 95% seen only once; the top ten take 8.4%. The sample in question was CD4+ or CD8+ T cells sorted from blood, obtained in a trial of the OX40 agonist ivuxolimab. Source of these receptors: an adult with an advanced solid tumor such as melanoma, head and neck, liver or kidney cancer.

DNA for the CDR3: TGTGCCAGCAGTGGAACTCTTACTGAAGCTTTCTTT. It codes for CASSGTLTEAFF. The rearrangement joins TRBV2 to TRBJ1-1, with D uncertain. The CDR3 runs to 12 residues. Per germline, CDR1 SNHLY and CDR2 FYNNEI. The V end was cut by 4 bases, the J end by 5 bases, with 8 bases between.

The rearrangement links TRBV19 to TRBJ1-4; D remains ambiguous. The V end was cut by 6 bases, the J end by 4 bases, with 3 bases between. Germline V gene lookup returns CDR1 LNHDA and CDR2 SQIVND (reference sequence). This CDR3 has 11 amino acids. This CDR3 is CASRLNEKLFF. In DNA, the CDR3 is TGTGCCAGTAGGCTTAATGAAAAACTGTTTTTT.

The chain carries TRBV27 and TRBJ2-6, with unresolved D. The CDR3 is 15 amino acids. Germline V gene lookup returns CDR1 MNHEY and CDR2 SMNVEV (reference sequence). V lost 7 bases to trimming and J lost 0 bases, with 10 bases between them. This CDR3 reads CASKQLSSGANVLTF. DNA for the CDR3: TGTGCCAGCAAGCAGCTTTCCTCTGGGGCCAACGTCCTGACTTTC. The variable domain in full, with the rest retrieved from reference TRBV27 and TRBJ2-6, is EAQVTQNPRYLITVTGKKLTVTCSQNMNHEYMSWYRQDPGLGLRQIYYSMNVEVTDKGDVPEGYKVSRKEKRNFPLILESPSPNQTSLYFCASKQLSSGANVLTFGAGSRLTVL.

This clone occurred once. The chain couples TRBV6-5 to TRBJ1-2; D call uncertain. CDR1 is MNHEY, CDR2 SVGAGI, per germline. Trimming cost V 0 bases and J 2 bases, with 13 bases left between them. The CDR3 consists of 16 residues. The CDR3 here is CASSYSLGRHNYGYTF. The CDR3 DNA reads as TGTGCCAGCAGTTACTCGTTGGGCAGGCACAACTATGGCTACACCTTC.

CDR3 coding DNA: TGTGCCAGCAGCCTCTACACAGATACGCAGTATTTT. Amino acids: CASSLYTDTQYF. The rearrangement uses TRBV14 and TRBJ2-3, with D unresolved. There are 12 residues in the CDR3. Trimming cost V 4 bases and J 2 bases, with 4 bases left between them. CDR1 and CDR2 (germline): SGHDN, FVKESK.

The V call is TRBV27, the J call TRBJ1-5; D possibly corresponds to TRBD1 (6 bases). Per germline, CDR1 MNHEY and CDR2 SMNVEV (reference sequence). This CDR3 has 14 residues. Trimming stripped 6 bases from V and 6 bases from J, with 15 bases between. The CDR3 sequence: CASSIEQGSQPQHF. The CDR3 coding sequence is TGTGCCAGCAGCATCGAGCAGGGGTCTCAGCCCCAGCATTTT.

The chain has TRBV28 and TRBJ2-1; D may be TRBD1 (5 bases). V lost 5 bases and J 3 bases, leaving 17 bases between the germline ends. The CDR3 extends over 16 amino acids. Germline V gene lookup returns CDR1 MDHEN and CDR2 SYDVKM. CDR3 region: CASSPRQIAFYNEQFF. The CDR3 DNA is TGTGCCAGCAGTCCCCGACAGATTGCCTTCTACAATGAGCAGTTCTTC.

V and J are TRBV4-3 and TRBJ2-3, with a weak D call TRBD1 (5 bases). CDR1 and CDR2 (germline): LGHNA, YSLEER. The CDR3 is 17 residues long. V lost 1 base and J 4 bases, leaving 18 bases between the germline ends. CDR3 DNA: TGCGCCAGCAGCCAAGGGGGCTCCGAACTGAGCTCAGATACGCAGTATTTT. Translated: CASSQGGSELSSDTQYF.

The chain links TRBV7-2 to TRBJ1-2; D ambiguous. Looked up from germline, CDR1 is SGHTA and CDR2 is FQGNSA. V lost 5 bases to trimming and J lost 10 bases, with 11 bases between them. The CDR3 contains 11 residues. CDR3: CASSPLADYTF. The DNA of the CDR3 is TGTGCCAGCAGCCCCCTGGCGGACTACACCTTC.

J is TRBJ1-3 and V is TRBV4-2; the D is unclear. This CDR3 spans 17 amino acids. V lost 2 bases, J lost 0 bases, and 14 bases lay in between. Germline assignment: CDR1 LGHNA and CDR2 YNFKEQ. This CDR3 is CASSQPSPGPSGNTIYF. DNA for the CDR3: TGTGCCAGCAGCCAACCCTCACCGGGCCCCTCTGGAAACACCATATATTTT.

The V gene is TRBV28, the J gene TRBJ1-5; TRBD1 matches at 7 bases. The V and J ends lost 6 bases and 5 bases, in that order; junction bases with no gene match: 19. Germline lookup yields CDR1 MDHEN and CDR2 SYDVKM. The CDR3 runs to 18 residues. The CDR3 DNA reads as TGTGCCAGCAGCGAAACCGGCCGGAGAACAGGGGAATATCAGCCCCAGCATTTT. This codes for CASSETGRRTGEYQPQHF.

The chain employs TRBV2 and TRBJ1-1; D ambiguous. Looked up from germline, CDR1 is SNHLY and CDR2 is FYNNEI. CDR3 size: 17 residues. V shed 3 bases and J shed 3 bases, with 20 bases lying between them. The CDR3 DNA sequence: TGTGCCAGCAGTGACCCGCCCCGTCTCGAGACGTACACTGAAGCTTTCTTT. Protein: CASSDPPRLETYTEAFF.

CDR3 nucleotide sequence: TGTGCCAGCAGCTTGTCGGGGGGAGGCTCCTACAATGAGCAGTTCTTC. Translation gives CASSLSGGGSYNEQFF. The chain carries TRBV5-5 and TRBJ2-1; TRBD2 matches at 7 bases. This CDR3 is 16 amino acids long. The germline V gene has CDR1 SGHKS and CDR2 YYEKEE (reference sequence). V dropped 1 base and J dropped 0; count of bases not matched to a gene: 4.

V is TRBV28 and J is TRBJ1-4; 7 nucleotides line up with TRBD1. The J segment lost 7 bases and the V segment lost 5 bases, leaving 10 bases of the junction unmatched. This CDR3 is 15 amino acids long. The germline gives CDR1 MDHEN, CDR2 SYDVKM. CDR3 nucleotides: TGTGCCAGCAGTAAAGACAGGGAGGGCACTGAAAAACTGTTTTTT. This sequence encodes CASSKDREGTEKLFF.

Here the CDR3 reads CATSMDRSLLSVYGYTF. The DNA of the CDR3 is TGTGCCACCAGCATGGACAGAAGCCTGCTCAGTGTCTATGGCTACACCTTC. The chain recombines TRBV15 with TRBJ1-2; a weak D match, TRBD1 (6 bases). V was trimmed by 4 bases and J by 4 bases, leaving 22 bases between them. The CDR3 has 17 amino acids. Germline V gene sequence: CDR1 LNHNV, CDR2 YYDKDF (reference sequence).

The CDR3 nucleotides are TGTGCTAGTGGGATCCAGGGGGTAGCGATACAAGAGACCCAGTACTTC. Translation: CASGIQGVAIQETQYF. The chain is built from TRBV12-5 and TRBJ2-5, with TRBD1 identical over 7 bases. This CDR3 has 16 residues. Germline V lookup: CDR1 LGHNT, CDR2 FRNRAP. J lost 2 bases, V lost 6 bases, and 12 bases had no gene match.

The rearrangement uses TRBV25-1 and TRBJ1-2; a possible D gene is TRBD1 (5 bases). Germline lookup yields CDR1 MGHDK and CDR2 SYGVNS. V lost 6 bases to trimming and J lost 6 bases, with 14 bases between them. The CDR3 consists of 13 residues. CDR3 DNA sequence: TGTGCCAGCAGCTTCACCCCGGGGGATGGCTACACCTTC. This gives the protein CASSFTPGDGYTF.

This clone was counted a single time. The J gene is TRBJ2-3, the V gene TRBV2; TRBD1 might be the D (6 bases). V lost 8 bases to trimming and J lost 1 base, with 10 bases between them. The CDR3 loop spans 13 amino acids. Germline V CDR1 and CDR2: SNHLY, FYNNEI. The CDR3 sequence is CASWGRGTDTQYF. For the CDR3, the DNA is TGTGCCAGCTGGGGGCGGGGCACAGATACGCAGTATTTT.

This clone was seen only once. In DNA form, the CDR3 reads TGTGCCAGCAGCTCCCCGAGCTCCTATAATTCACCCCTCCACTTT. Amino acid sequence: CASSSPSSYNSPLHF. The chain joins TRBV5-6 to TRBJ1-6; D not certain. Germline V gene lookup returns CDR1 SGHDT and CDR2 YYEEEE. V lost 3 bases and J 0 bases, leaving 7 bases between the germline ends. This CDR3 spans 15 amino acids.

The V gene is TRBV6-5, the J gene TRBJ2-1; 10 bases line up with TRBD2. Germline V gene sequence: CDR1 MNHEY, CDR2 SVGAGI. This CDR3 is built from 16 residues. Unmatched junction bases numbered 8, after V lost 2 bases and J lost 7 bases. CDR3 region: CASSYALAGEGNEQFF. The CDR3 DNA sequence: TGTGCCAGCAGTTACGCCCTAGCGGGAGAGGGGAATGAGCAGTTCTTC.

This rearrangement joins TRBV28 to TRBJ1-2; weak D call: TRBD1 (5 bases). V lost 8 bases, J lost 8 bases, and 15 bases lay in between. The CDR3 loop spans 12 amino acids. In germline, CDR1 is MDHEN, CDR2 SYDVKM. CDR3 sequence: CASWDGGAGYTF. CDR3 coding DNA: TGTGCCAGCTGGGACGGAGGGGCGGGCTACACCTTC.

The chain recombines TRBV9 with TRBJ2-3; D ambiguous. Germline V gene sequence: CDR1 SGDLS, CDR2 YYNGEE. This CDR3 contains 12 residues. The germline V and J ends were trimmed by 1 base and 6 bases, with 6 bases remaining between them. CDR3 DNA: TGTGCCAGCAGCGTAATGGGGGATACGCAGTATTTT. This encodes CASSVMGDTQYF.

The chain recombines TRBV2 with TRBJ1-1; possibly TRBD1 for D (6 bases). Deletions cut 9 bases from V and 6 bases from J, with 20 bases between. Germline CDR1 reads SNHLY; CDR2 reads FYNNEI. This CDR3 is 14 amino acids long. The CDR3 spells CARKVGGAVAEAFF. The DNA of the CDR3 is TGTGCCAGAAAGGTTGGGGGCGCAGTGGCTGAAGCTTTCTTT.

The chain couples TRBV5-4 to TRBJ1-2; D not resolved. Germline V gene sequence: CDR1 SGHNT, CDR2 YYREEE (reference sequence). The CDR3 covers 15 residues. V was clipped by 2 bases and J by 0 bases, with 11 bases between them. The CDR3 DNA follows: TGTGCCAGCAGCTTATGGACGGCTGCTAACTATGGCTACACCTTC. Amino acid sequence: CASSLWTAANYGYTF.

V is TRBV27 and J is TRBJ2-3; 11 nucleotides match TRBD2. Germline-derived CDR1 and CDR2 are MNHEY and SMNVEV (reference sequence). This CDR3 contains 15 residues. With 3 bases clipped from V and 5 bases from J, the junction kept 4 bases outside the gene matches. For the CDR3, the DNA is TGTGCCAGCAGTTTGACTAGCGGGGAGGTAGATACGCAGTATTTT. Translating it yields CASSLTSGEVDTQYF.

The chain joins TRBV7-8 to TRBJ1-1, with a tentative D call TRBD1 (6 bases). The germline CDR1 and CDR2 sequences are SGHVS and FQNEAQ. The V and J ends lost 3 bases and 3 bases respectively, with 14 bases between them. The CDR3 is 15 residues long. The CDR3 DNA reads TGTGCCAGCAGCTTGGCCGGACAGACCTACACTGAAGCTTTCTTT. Protein product: CASSLAGQTYTEAFF.

The CDR3 coding sequence is TGTGCCAGCAGTAAATCGGGACTAGCCAGTCCTGAGCAGTTCTTC. Encoded protein: CASSKSGLASPEQFF. The chain recombines TRBV27 with TRBJ2-1; 9 positions match TRBD2. CDR1 is MNHEY and CDR2 is SMNVEV in the germline V gene (reference sequence). The length of the CDR3 is 15 residues. Trimming took 5 bases from V and 9 from J; bases not matched to a gene: 11.

The V and J genes are TRBV6-6 and TRBJ1-5; no clear D. This CDR3 comprises 16 residues. Trimming took off 2 bases at V and 1 base at J, with 12 bases between the two ends. Germline assignment: CDR1 MNHNY and CDR2 SVGAGI (reference sequence). Here the CDR3 DNA reads TGTGCCAGCAGTTACCATGTGGGCTCGAGCAATCAGCCCCAGCATTTT. As protein: CASSYHVGSSNQPQHF.